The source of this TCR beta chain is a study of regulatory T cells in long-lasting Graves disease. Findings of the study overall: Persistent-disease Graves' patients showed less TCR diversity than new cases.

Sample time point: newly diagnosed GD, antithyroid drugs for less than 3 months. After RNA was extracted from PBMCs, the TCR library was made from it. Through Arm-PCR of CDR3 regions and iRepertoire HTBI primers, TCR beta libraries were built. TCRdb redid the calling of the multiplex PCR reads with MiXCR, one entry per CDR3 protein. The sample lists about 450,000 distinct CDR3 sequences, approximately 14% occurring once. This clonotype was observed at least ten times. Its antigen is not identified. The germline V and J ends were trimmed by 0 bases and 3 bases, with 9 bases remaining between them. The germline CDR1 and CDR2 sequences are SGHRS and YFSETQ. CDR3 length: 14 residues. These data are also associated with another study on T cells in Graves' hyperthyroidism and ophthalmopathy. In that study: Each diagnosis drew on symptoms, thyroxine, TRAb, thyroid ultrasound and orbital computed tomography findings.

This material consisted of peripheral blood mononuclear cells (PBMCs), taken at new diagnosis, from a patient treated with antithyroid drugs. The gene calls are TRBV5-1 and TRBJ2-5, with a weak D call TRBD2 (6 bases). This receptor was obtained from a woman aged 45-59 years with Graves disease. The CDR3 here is CASSLGASEETQYF. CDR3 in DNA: TGCGCCAGCAGCTTGGGGGCTAGCGAAGAGACCCAGTACTTC.